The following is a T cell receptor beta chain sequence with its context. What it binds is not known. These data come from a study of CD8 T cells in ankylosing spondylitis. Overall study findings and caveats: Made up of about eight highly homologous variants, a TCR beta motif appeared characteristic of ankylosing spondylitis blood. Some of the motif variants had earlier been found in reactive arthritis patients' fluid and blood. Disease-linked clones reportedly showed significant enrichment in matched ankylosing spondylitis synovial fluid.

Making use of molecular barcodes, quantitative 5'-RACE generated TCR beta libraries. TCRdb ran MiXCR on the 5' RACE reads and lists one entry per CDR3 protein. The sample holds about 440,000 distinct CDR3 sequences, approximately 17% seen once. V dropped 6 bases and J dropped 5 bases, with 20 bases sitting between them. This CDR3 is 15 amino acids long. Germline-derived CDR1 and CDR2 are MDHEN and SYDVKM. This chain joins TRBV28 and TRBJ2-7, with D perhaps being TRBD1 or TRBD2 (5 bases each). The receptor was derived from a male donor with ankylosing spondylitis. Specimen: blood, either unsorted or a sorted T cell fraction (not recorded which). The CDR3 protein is CASRVGQGVGNEQYF. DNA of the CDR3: TGTGCCAGCAGGGTAGGGCAGGGAGTGGGAAACGAGCAGTACTTC.